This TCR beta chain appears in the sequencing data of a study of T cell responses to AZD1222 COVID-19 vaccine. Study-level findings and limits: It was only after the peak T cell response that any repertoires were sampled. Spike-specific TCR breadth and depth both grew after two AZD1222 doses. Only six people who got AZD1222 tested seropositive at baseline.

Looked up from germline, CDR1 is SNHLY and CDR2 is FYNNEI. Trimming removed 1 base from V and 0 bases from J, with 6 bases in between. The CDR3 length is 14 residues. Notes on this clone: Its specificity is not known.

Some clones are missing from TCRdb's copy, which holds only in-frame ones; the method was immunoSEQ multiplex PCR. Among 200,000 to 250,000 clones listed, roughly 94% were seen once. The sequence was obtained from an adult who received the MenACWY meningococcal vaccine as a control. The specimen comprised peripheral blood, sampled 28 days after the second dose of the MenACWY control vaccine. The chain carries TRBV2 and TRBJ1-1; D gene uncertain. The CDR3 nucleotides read TGTGCCAGCAGTGAAGGCGGGGTGAACACTGAAGCTTTCTTT. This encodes CASSEGGVNTEAFF.